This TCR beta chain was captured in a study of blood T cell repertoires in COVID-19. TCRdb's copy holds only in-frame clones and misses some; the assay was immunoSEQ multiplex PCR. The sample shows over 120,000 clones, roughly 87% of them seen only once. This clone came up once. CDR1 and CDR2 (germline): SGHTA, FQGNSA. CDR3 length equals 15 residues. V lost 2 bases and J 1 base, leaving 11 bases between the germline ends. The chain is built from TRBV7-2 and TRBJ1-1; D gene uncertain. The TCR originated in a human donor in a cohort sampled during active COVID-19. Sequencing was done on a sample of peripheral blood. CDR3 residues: CASSLTYNRNTEAFF. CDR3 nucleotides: TGTGCCAGCAGCTTAACATATAACCGGAACACTGAAGCTTTCTTT. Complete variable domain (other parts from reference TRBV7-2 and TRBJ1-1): GAGVSQSPSNKVTEKGKDVELRCDPISGHTALYWYRQSLGQGLEFLIYFQGNSAPDKSGLPSDRFSAERTGGSVSTLTIQRTQQEDSAVYLCASSLTYNRNTEAFFGQGTRLTVV.